A single T cell receptor beta chain is shown here with its context. Its cognate antigen is unknown. The DNA ends 3 residues before the CDR3 does, and the rest of the CDR3 is filled in from the germline J gene. This sample was included in a study of T cells in women clearing cervical HPV infection. The study, taken as a whole, reports: CIN3+ cases had significantly higher TCR richness than controls; evenness did not differ.

Profiled with immunoSEQ multiplex PCR; TCRdb holds only in-frame clones, not every one. This table lists approximately 22,000 clones. Per the germline V gene, CDR1 is LGHDT and CDR2 is YNNKEL (reference sequence). V shed 0 bases and J shed 2 bases, with 8 bases lying between them. The CDR3 totals 15 residues. The chain uses TRBV3-1 (or the pseudogene TRBV3-2) and TRBJ2-1; D gene unclear. The sequence came from a woman aged 18-70 years with a cervical HPV16 infection that either progressed to CIN3+ or cleared (not recorded which). Sequencing input: blood buffy coat. The part of the CDR3 DNA that was read is TGTGCCAGCAGCCAAGATAACGGTCCCTACAATGAG. It yields the protein CASSQDNGPYNE. Given in full, the CDR3 is CASSQDNGPYNEQFF.